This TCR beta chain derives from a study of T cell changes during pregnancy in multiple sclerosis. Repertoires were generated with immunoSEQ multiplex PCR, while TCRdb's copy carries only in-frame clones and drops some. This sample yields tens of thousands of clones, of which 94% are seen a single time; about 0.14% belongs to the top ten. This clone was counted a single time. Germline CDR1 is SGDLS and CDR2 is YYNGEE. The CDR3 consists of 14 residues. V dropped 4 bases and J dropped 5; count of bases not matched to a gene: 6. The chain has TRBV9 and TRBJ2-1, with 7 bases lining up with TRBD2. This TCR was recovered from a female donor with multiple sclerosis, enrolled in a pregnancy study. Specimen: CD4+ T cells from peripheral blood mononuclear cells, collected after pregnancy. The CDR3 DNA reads TGTGCCAGCAGCCGCCGCGGGGGAAACAATGAGCAGTTCTTC. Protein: CASSRRGGNNEQFF.